Reported below is one T cell receptor beta chain. The sample comes from a study of blood T cell repertoires in COVID-19. The overall study: In each case, the material was cDNA or gDNA derived from T cells, B-cell-depleted T cells, or PBMCs.

With 5 bases clipped from V and 2 bases from J, the junction kept 6 bases outside the gene matches. The CDR3 is 16 amino acids. From germline, CDR1 is MDHEN and CDR2 SYDVKM. Only in-frame clones appear in the TCRdb table, and some are missing; sequencing was by immunoSEQ multiplex PCR. The sample comprises a few hundred thousand clones, roughly 90% of which are singletons, and approximately 3% rests with the top ten. The gene calls are TRBV28 and TRBJ1-4, with TRBD1 matching over 9 bases. Source material: peripheral blood. This sequence originates from a woman aged 25 to 45 with COVID-19, enrolled during active disease. CDR3 amino acids: CASSLHTGGTNEKLFF. Written as DNA, the CDR3 is TGTGCCAGCAGTCTCCACACAGGGGGCACTAATGAAAAACTGTTTTTT.